The clone carrying this T cell receptor beta chain was seen a few times. This sample is part of a study of blood T cell repertoires in COVID-19. Authors' analysis steps: Nucleated cell counts were estimated from reference gene primer amplification. This table comes from immunoSEQ multiplex PCR, and its TCRdb copy is limited to in-frame clones, with some not included. That table furnishes V, J and clone size, whereas the DNA furnished D and trimming. The sample lists roughly 70,000 clones, around nine tenths seen once, with 1.4% to 1.5% in the top ten. This receptor was identified in a man in his fifties or sixties with acute or convalescent COVID-19. The sequenced material came from peripheral blood.

CDR3 DNA: TGCGCCAGCAGCCAAACCGGGGGGGGGTTCTCCTACGAGCAGTACTTC. Residues: CASSQTGGGFSYEQYF. V and J are TRBV4-1 and TRBJ2-7; 8 bases are shared with TRBD2. V gave up 2 bases and J gave up 0 bases; unmatched junction bases: 6. The CDR3 loop spans 16 amino acids. Per the germline V gene, CDR1 is MGHRA and CDR2 is YSYEKL.